These 15 T cell receptor beta chains share one sample of origin, sequenced in a study of T cell repertoires in cytomegalovirus infection. Using its own MiXCR run on the reads, TCRdb lists one record per CDR3 protein. The table has almost 500,000 distinct CDR3 sequences, around 11% seen once. Sequencing was carried out using PBMCs. These receptor sequences come from a human donor in good health (CMV status not recorded). Some clones in this sample may be carry-over from other donors' samples.

This clonotype was recorded many times. The chain recombines TRBV19 with TRBJ2-2; no clear D gene. V was shortened by 3 bases and J by 9 bases, with 11 bases between the two germline ends. The CDR3 contains 13 residues. The germline CDR1 and CDR2 sequences are LNHDA and SQIVND (reference sequence). CDR3 nucleotides: TGTGCCAGTAGTATCTGGCCTCCGAGGGAGCTGTTTTTT. This gives the protein CASSIWPPRELFF.

Many counts were recorded for this clonotype. The gene calls are TRBV7-7 and TRBJ2-5; no clear D. Germline CDR1 is SSHAT and CDR2 is FNYEAQ (reference sequence). This CDR3 comprises 14 residues. V gave up 5 bases and J gave up 5 bases, with 15 bases separating them. The chain's CDR3 is CASSPFGAAETQYF. CDR3 bases: TGTGCCAGCAGCCCCTTCGGCGCGGCGGAGACCCAGTACTTC.

The chain couples TRBV6-6 to TRBJ1-2; weak D call: TRBD1 (6 bases). This CDR3 has 13 amino acids. Germline values: CDR1 MNHNY, CDR2 SVGAGI (reference sequence). The V gene lost 2 bases and the J gene lost 3 bases, with 7 bases spanning the gap. The CDR3 loop is CASSYPGDYGYTF. The CDR3 coding sequence is TGTGCCAGCAGTTACCCAGGGGACTATGGCTACACCTTC.

This clonotype was picked up many times. The V and J genes are TRBV7-7 and TRBJ2-4; no reliable D call. Germline V gives CDR1 SSHAT, CDR2 FNYEAQ (reference sequence). The CDR3 has 13 residues. Trimming stripped 2 bases from V and 8 bases from J, with 10 bases between. The CDR3 nucleotides are TGTGCCAGCAGCTTAAACTCTTGGGACATTCAGTACTTC. It yields the protein CASSLNSWDIQYF.

Comment on this clonotype: This sequence may be a read error, since a much larger clone differs from it by one base. The CDR3 carries no conserved terminal phenylalanine or tryptophan, so it likely arises from a read error. The chain has TRBV4-2 and TRBJ2-3; D perhaps matches TRBD2 (6 bases). V dropped 8 bases and J dropped 3 bases, with 9 bases sitting between them. The CDR3 covers 12 residues. In germline, CDR1 is LGHNA, CDR2 YNFKEQ. This CDR3 reads CASASGTDTQYY. The CDR3 DNA reads TGTGCCAGCGCCAGCGGGACAGATACGCAGTATTAT.

J is TRBJ2-7 and V is TRBV3-1; 8 bases are shared with TRBD2. Germline trimming cut 7 bases from V and 4 bases from J; bases unmatched to any gene: 6. CDR3 length equals 13 residues. Looked up from germline, CDR1 is LGHDT and CDR2 is YNNKEL (reference sequence). The CDR3 sequence: CASNARGAYEQYF. CDR3 in DNA: TGTGCCAGCAACGCGCGGGGGGCATACGAGCAGTACTTC.

Many counts were recorded for this clonotype. The rearrangement links TRBV7-9 to TRBJ1-2, with D possibly matching TRBD1 (5 bases). The CDR3 sequence is 13 residues long. V shed 2 bases and J shed 8 bases, with 12 bases lying between them. Germline values: CDR1 SEHNR, CDR2 FQNEAQ (reference sequence). The CDR3 bases are TGTGCCAGCAGCTTACCCCAGGGACTGGGCTACACCTTC. Protein: CASSLPQGLGYTF.

The rearrangement uses TRBV9 and TRBJ2-6; D is uncertain. Trimming stripped 0 bases from V and 2 bases from J, with 9 bases between. The length of the CDR3 is 16 residues. Germline CDR1 reads SGDLS; CDR2 reads YYNGEE. Here the CDR3 DNA reads TGTGCCAGCAGCGTAGGAGAGCTTACTGGGGCCAACGTCCTGACTTTC. Encoded protein: CASSVGELTGANVLTF. The full variable domain, completed using reference TRBV9 and TRBJ2-6, is DSGVTQTPKHLITATGQRVTLRCSPRSGDLSVYWYQQSLDQGLQFLIQYYNGEERAKGNILERFSAQQFPDLHSELNLSSLELGDSALYFCASSVGELTGANVLTFGAGSRLTVL.

The chain uses TRBV27 and TRBJ1-4, with a weak D call TRBD1 (6 bases). The V end lost 5 bases, the J end lost 6 bases, and 19 bases lay between the germline ends. Germline V CDR1 and CDR2: MNHEY, SMNVEV (reference sequence). The CDR3 sequence is 16 residues long. The CDR3 sequence: CASSPLLEGVDEKLFF. CDR3 sequence (DNA): TGTGCCAGCAGTCCACTATTGGAGGGGGTGGATGAAAAACTGTTTTTT.

This clonotype was counted ten times or more. The V gene is TRBV7-2, the J gene TRBJ2-3; either TRBD1 or TRBD2 may fit D (5 bases each). This CDR3 has 15 amino acids. In germline, CDR1 is SGHTA, CDR2 FQGNSA. V dropped 6 bases and J dropped 1 base, with 14 bases sitting between them. The CDR3 DNA reads TGTGCCAGCAGTTCCTCGGGACCGCGCACAGATACGCAGTATTTT. Translating gives CASSSSGPRTDTQYF.

This rearrangement joins TRBV20-1 to TRBJ1-5, with D uncertain. The J call may be in error: the DNA end matches TRBJ2-3 better. CDR1 is DFQATT and CDR2 is SNEGSKA in the germline V gene (reference sequence). The CDR3 is made up of 12 amino acids. CDR3 region: CSARRVSQPQYF. CDR3 in DNA: TGCAGTGCTAGAAGGGTCAGTCAGCCCCAGTATTTT.

This clonotype was picked up a small number of times. J is TRBJ2-3 and V is TRBV13; TRBD2 is a possible D gene (5 bases). Germline assignment: CDR1 PRHDT and CDR2 FYEKMQ (reference sequence). This CDR3 comprises 15 residues. The V end was cut by 4 bases, the J end by 4 bases, with 15 bases between. The CDR3 DNA reads as TGTGCCAGCAGCTCTTTCGGACTCGCCCCAGATACGCAGTATTTT. It translates to CASSSFGLAPDTQYF.

This clonotype was seen many times. The chain carries TRBV28 and TRBJ2-1; TRBD1 agrees at 10 bases. After removal of 5 bases from V and 2 bases from J, the junction contained 9 bases not matched to a gene. Germline CDR1 is MDHEN and CDR2 is SYDVKM. This CDR3 contains 17 residues. The CDR3 reads CASSPRPGQGPYNEQFF. CDR3 DNA: TGTGCCAGCAGTCCCCGACCGGGACAGGGGCCCTACAATGAGCAGTTCTTC. Based on the CDR3 plus reference TRBV28 and TRBJ2-1, the full variable domain is DVKVTQSSRYLVKRTGEKVFLECVQDMDHENMFWYRQDPGLGLRLIYFSYDVKMKEKGDIPEGYSVSREKKERFSLILESASTNQTSMYLCASSPRPGQGPYNEQFFGPGTRLTVL.

The sample holds many counts of this clonotype. This sequence joins TRBV7-3 and TRBJ2-7, with 9 nucleotides matching TRBD2. In germline, CDR1 is SGHTA, CDR2 FQGTGA. The CDR3 spans 13 residues. The V and J ends lost 1 base and 6 bases, in that order; junction bases with no gene match: 1. The CDR3 nucleotides read TGTGCCAGCAGCTTAAGCGGGAGGGGCGAGCAGTACTTC. As protein: CASSLSGRGEQYF.

The table lists this clonotype with many counts. This chain uses TRBV5-6 with TRBJ1-1; D is undetermined. Germline V gene data show CDR1 as SGHDT and CDR2 as YYEEEE. V dropped 5 bases and J dropped 0 bases, with 8 bases sitting between them. CDR3 length: 13 residues. The CDR3 sequence: CASRNQMNTEAFF. For the CDR3, the DNA is TGTGCCAGCAGGAACCAGATGAACACTGAAGCTTTCTTT.